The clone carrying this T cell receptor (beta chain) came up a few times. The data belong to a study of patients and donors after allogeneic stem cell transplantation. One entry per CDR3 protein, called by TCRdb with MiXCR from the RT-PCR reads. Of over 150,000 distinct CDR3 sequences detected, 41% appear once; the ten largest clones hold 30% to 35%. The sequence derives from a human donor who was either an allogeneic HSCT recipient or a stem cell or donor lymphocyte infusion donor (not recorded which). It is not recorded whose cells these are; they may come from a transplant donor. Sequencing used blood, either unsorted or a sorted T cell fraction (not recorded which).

The CDR3 bases are TGTGCCAGCGGAGAAAGGGGGCTCTCTCTATTCTATGGCTACACCTTC. Protein: CASGERGLSLFYGYTF. The genes are TRBV7-2 and TRBJ1-2; 7 nucleotides line up with TRBD1. CDR1 SGHTA and CDR2 FQGNSA come from the germline V gene. V dropped 8 bases and J dropped 4; count of bases not matched to a gene: 16. The CDR3 totals 16 residues.